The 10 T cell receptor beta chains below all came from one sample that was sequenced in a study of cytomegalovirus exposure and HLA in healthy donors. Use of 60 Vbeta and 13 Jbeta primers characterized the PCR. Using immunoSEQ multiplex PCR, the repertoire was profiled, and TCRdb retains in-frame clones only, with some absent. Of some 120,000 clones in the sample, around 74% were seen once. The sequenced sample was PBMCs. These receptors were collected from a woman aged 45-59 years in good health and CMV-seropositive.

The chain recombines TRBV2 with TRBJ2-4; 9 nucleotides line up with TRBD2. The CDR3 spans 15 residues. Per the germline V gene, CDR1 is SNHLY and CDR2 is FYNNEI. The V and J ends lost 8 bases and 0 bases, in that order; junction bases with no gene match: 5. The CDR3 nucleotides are TGTGCCAGCGGCGGGGGGGCTATAGCCAAAAACATTCAGTACTTC. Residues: CASGGGAIAKNIQYF. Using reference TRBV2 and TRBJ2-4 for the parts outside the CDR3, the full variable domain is EPEVTQTPSHQVTQMGQEVILRCVPISNHLYFYWYRQILGQKVEFLVSFYNNEISEKSEIFDDQFSVERPDGSNFTLKIRSTKLEDSAMYFCASGGGAIAKNIQYFGAGTRLSVL.

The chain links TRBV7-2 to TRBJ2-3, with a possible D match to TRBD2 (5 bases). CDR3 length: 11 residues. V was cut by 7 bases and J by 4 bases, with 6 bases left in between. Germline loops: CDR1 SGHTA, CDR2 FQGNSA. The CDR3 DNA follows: TGTGCCAGCACCGGGGCAGATACGCAGTATTTT. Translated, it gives CASTGADTQYF.

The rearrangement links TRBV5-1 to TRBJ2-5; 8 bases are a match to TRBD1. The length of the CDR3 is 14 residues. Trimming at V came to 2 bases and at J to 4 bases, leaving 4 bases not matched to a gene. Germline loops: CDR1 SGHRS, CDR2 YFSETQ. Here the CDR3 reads CASSFFQGAETQYF. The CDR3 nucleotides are TGCGCCAGCAGCTTTTTTCAGGGGGCAGAGACCCAGTACTTC.

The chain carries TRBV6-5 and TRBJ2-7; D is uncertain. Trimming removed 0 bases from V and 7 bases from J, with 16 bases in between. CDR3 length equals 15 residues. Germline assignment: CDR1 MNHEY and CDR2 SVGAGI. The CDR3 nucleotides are TGTGCCAGCAGTTACTCCAGAGGCCCCCTCCGGGAGCAGTACTTC. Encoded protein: CASSYSRGPLREQYF.

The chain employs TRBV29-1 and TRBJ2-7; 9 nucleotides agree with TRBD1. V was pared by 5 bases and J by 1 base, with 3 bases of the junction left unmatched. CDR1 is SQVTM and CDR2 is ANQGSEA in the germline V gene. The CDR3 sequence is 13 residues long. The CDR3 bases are TGCAGCGTTCCGGGACAGGGTTCCTACGAGCAGTACTTC. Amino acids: CSVPGQGSYEQYF.

The CDR3 spells CASSLSTGVTEAFF. CDR3 DNA: TGTGCCAGCAGCTTATCGACAGGGGTTACTGAAGCTTTCTTT. The chain uses TRBV11-2 and TRBJ1-1; 8 bases are a match to TRBD1. The CDR3 has 14 amino acids. Per the germline V gene, CDR1 is SGHAT and CDR2 is FQNNGV. V trimming: 2 bases; J trimming: 5 bases; junction bases outside the gene matches: 4. The full variable domain, with the rest looked up from reference TRBV11-2 and TRBJ1-1, is EAGVAQSPRYKIIEKRQSVAFWCNPISGHATLYWYQQILGQGPKLLIQFQNNGVVDDSQLPKDRFSAERLKGVDSTLKIQPAKLEDSAVYLCASSLSTGVTEAFFGQGTRLTVV.

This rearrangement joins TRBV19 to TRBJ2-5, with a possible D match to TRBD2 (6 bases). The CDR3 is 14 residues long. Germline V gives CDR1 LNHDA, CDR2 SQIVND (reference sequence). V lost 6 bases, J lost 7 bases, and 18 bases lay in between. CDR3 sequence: CASRAGSPLATQYF. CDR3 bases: TGTGCCAGTAGAGCGGGTAGTCCGTTGGCGACCCAGTACTTC. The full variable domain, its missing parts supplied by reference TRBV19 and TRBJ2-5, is DGGITQSPKYLFRKEGQNVTLSCEQNLNHDAMYWYRQDPGQGLRLIYYSQIVNDFQKGDIAEGYSVSREKKESFPLTVTSAQKNPTAFYLCASRAGSPLATQYFGPGTRLLVL.

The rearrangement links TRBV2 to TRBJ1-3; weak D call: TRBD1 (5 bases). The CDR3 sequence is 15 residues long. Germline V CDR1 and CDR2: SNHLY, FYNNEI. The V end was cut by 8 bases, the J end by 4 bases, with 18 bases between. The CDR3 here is CASADLGAFGNTIYF. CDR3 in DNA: TGTGCCAGCGCCGACCTTGGGGCCTTCGGAAACACCATATATTTT. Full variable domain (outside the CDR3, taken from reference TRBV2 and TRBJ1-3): EPEVTQTPSHQVTQMGQEVILRCVPISNHLYFYWYRQILGQKVEFLVSFYNNEISEKSEIFDDQFSVERPDGSNFTLKIRSTKLEDSAMYFCASADLGAFGNTIYFGEGSWLTVV.

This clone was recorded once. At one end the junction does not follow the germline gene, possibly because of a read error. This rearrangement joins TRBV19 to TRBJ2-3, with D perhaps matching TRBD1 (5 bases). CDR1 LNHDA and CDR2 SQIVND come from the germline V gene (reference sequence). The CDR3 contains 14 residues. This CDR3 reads CASSIEGSTGTQYF. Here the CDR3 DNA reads TGTGCCAGTAGTATAGAGGGGTCTACAGGTACGCAGTATTTT.

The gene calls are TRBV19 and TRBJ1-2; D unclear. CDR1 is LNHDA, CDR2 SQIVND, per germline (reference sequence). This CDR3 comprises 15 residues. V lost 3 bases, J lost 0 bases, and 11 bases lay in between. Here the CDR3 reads CASSIIGSANYGYTF. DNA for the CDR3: TGTGCCAGTAGTATTATAGGCAGCGCTAACTATGGCTACACCTTC.